The TCR beta chain under discussion was sequenced for a study of cytomegalovirus exposure and HLA in healthy donors. General study results and limits: It was reportedly the case that the classifier diagnosed cytomegalovirus status with high specificity and sensitivity. Cytomegalovirus association was assigned to approximately 160 TCR beta chains. In a later analysis, TCR beta V- and J-gene trimming was associated with a missense DCLRE1C variant.

With 60 Vbeta and 13 Jbeta primers, the PCR was carried out. Per the original methods: The count from a later analysis was 79 million or so unique TCR beta chains, some 10 million of them shared. The repertoire was sequenced with immunoSEQ multiplex PCR; TCRdb's copy has only in-frame clones and lacks some. V and J calls and clone size come straight from that table; D and trimming were deduced from the DNA. The table has 99,000 or so clones, over 70% seen once. Per the germline V gene, CDR1 is SGDLS and CDR2 is YYNGEE. Trimming removed 4 bases from V and 0 bases from J; junction bases left unmatched: 5. The length of the CDR3 is 16 residues. Remarks on this clone: Its antigen remains unidentified.

Sequencing was done on a sample of PBMCs. The receptor comes from a male donor in good health and CMV-seronegative. The V gene is TRBV9, the J gene TRBJ2-3; 10 bases match TRBD2. The CDR3 sequence: CASSPGTSESTDTQYF. The CDR3 region has the DNA TGTGCCAGCAGCCCTGGGACTAGCGAAAGCACAGATACGCAGTATTTT.